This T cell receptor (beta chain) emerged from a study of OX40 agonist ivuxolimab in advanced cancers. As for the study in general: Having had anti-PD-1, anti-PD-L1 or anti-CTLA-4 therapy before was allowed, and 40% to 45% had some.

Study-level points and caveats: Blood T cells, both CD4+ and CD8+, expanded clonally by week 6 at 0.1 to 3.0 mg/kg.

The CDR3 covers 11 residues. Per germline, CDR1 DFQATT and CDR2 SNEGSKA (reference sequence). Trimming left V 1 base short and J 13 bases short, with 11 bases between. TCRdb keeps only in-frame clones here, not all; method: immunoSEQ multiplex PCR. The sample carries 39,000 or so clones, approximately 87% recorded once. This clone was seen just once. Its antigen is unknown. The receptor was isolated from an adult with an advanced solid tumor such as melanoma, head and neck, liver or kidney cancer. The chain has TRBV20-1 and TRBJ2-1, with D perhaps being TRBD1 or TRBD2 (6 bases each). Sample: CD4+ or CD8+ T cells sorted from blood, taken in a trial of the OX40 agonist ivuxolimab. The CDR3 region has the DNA TGCAGTGCTAGAGGGGGGGCACGACAGTTCTTC. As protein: CSARGGARQFF.